One sample yielded the 14 T cell receptor beta chains listed below, sequenced in a study of spatial heterogeneity in lung cancer. Study results and limitations: Expanded alpha and beta TCR counts within tumors tracked tumor mutation counts.

Each CDR3 protein gets one entry after TCRdb re-called the 5' RACE reads with MiXCR. Among 10,000 or so distinct CDR3 sequences listed, about 12% were seen once. Time point of the sample: sample taken at primary tumor resection. Their antigens remain unidentified. The source material was lung tumor tissue, sampled at surgery. The receptors here all came from a male donor with early-stage non-small cell lung cancer.

This clonotype was counted at least ten times. This beta chain lies outside the target of a library built for alpha chains; its clone size means little. This chain uses TRBV7-9 with TRBJ1-1; the D is unclear. Trimming removed 5 bases at V and 2 bases at J, with 3 bases between. This CDR3 is built from 11 residues. Germline V gene sequence: CDR1 SEHNR, CDR2 FQNEAQ (reference sequence). The CDR3 DNA reads TGTGCCAGCAGCATAAACACTGAAGCTTTCTTT. Translated: CASSINTEAFF.

This clonotype is judged medium-sized (0.01 to 0.1%). Little can be read into the size of this beta chain, an off-target read in a library designed for alpha chains. The gene calls are TRBV12-3 or TRBV12-4 and TRBJ1-6; no definite D call. The CDR3 length is 13 residues. Trimming pared 6 bases from V and 15 bases from J, leaving 18 bases between. CDR3 in DNA: TGTGCCAGCAGCGGAGGGTACGGTTCGGGCCTCCACTTT. This sequence encodes CASSGGYGSGLHF.

By share of the sample, this clonotype is medium-sized. Found in a library prepared for alpha chains, this beta chain is an off-target read, and its abundance has little meaning. The gene calls are TRBV7-2 and TRBJ2-2, with 14 bases matching TRBD2. V was pared by 2 bases and J by 5 bases, with 10 bases of the junction left unmatched. Per the germline V gene, CDR1 is SGHTA and CDR2 is FQGNSA. The CDR3 runs 19 residues. The CDR3 is CASSLWRLAGGPGTGELFF. The CDR3 coding sequence is TGTGCCAGCAGCTTATGGCGACTAGCGGGAGGGCCTGGAACCGGGGAGCTGTTTTTT. The variable domain in full, completed from reference TRBV7-2 and TRBJ2-2, reads GAGVSQSPSNKVTEKGKDVELRCDPISGHTALYWYRQSLGQGLEFLIYFQGNSAPDKSGLPSDRFSAERTGGSVSTLTIQRTQQEDSAVYLCASSLWRLAGGPGTGELFFGEGSRLTVL.

The sample holds many counts of this clonotype. This beta chain slipped into a library made for alpha chains as a stray read, so its size is not meaningful. The chain has TRBV5-6 and TRBJ2-1, with 10 bases matching TRBD2. The CDR3 consists of 17 residues. Looked up from germline, CDR1 is SGHDT and CDR2 is YYEEEE. V lost 1 base to trimming and J lost 0 bases; unmatched junction nucleotides: 4. As DNA, the CDR3 is TGTGCCAGCAGCTTGATGACTAGCGGGCGCTCCTACAATGAGCAGTTCTTC. As protein: CASSLMTSGRSYNEQFF.

By sample share, this clonotype is medium-sized (0.01 to 0.1%). This beta chain is an unintended read in a library built for alpha chains; its size means little. The chain couples TRBV12-3 or TRBV12-4 to TRBJ2-1; D is ambiguous. The CDR3 loop spans 11 amino acids. Deletions cut 2 bases from V and 9 bases from J, with 5 bases between. The CDR3 DNA is TGTGCCAGCAGTTTAAACGTTGAGCAGTTCTTC. Protein: CASSLNVEQFF.

This clonotype came up many times. A library made for alpha chains picked up this beta chain off target, so its size means little. This chain uses TRBV28 with TRBJ1-2; D remains ambiguous. The germline V gene has CDR1 MDHEN and CDR2 SYDVKM. Trimming took off 3 bases at V and 5 bases at J, with 19 bases between the two ends. CDR3 length equals 16 residues. The CDR3 DNA reads TGTGCCAGCAGTTTCCCCCACCCAGGCCGGATGTATGGCTACACCTTC. This sequence encodes CASSFPHPGRMYGYTF.

This clonotype occurred many times. Because the library targeted alpha chains, this beta chain is an off-target read whose size means little. The gene calls are TRBV7-2 and TRBJ2-1; 9 bases agree with TRBD2. The CDR3 covers 20 residues. J lost 15 bases, V lost 2 bases, and 29 bases had no gene match. CDR1 is SGHTA, CDR2 FQGNSA, per germline. Here the CDR3 DNA reads TGTGCCAGCAGCTTAAGGGCGTTGGTAGCGGGAGAGCCTGACCCTCCCCCTCGGTTCTTC. Amino acid sequence: CASSLRALVAGEPDPPPRFF.

This clonotype was detected many times. This beta chain turned up in a library designed for alpha chains; as an off-target read, its abundance says little. The chain is built from TRBV10-3 and TRBJ1-2; possible D gene TRBD1, 5 bases. The CDR3 extends over 13 amino acids. Germline V gene lookup returns CDR1 ENHRY and CDR2 SYGVKD. The germline V and J ends were trimmed by 6 bases and 8 bases, with 16 bases remaining between them. This chain's CDR3 is CAISRDSYGGYTF. In DNA, the CDR3 is TGTGCCATCAGCCGGGACTCTTACGGGGGCTACACCTTC.

This clonotype showed up many times. The library was prepared for alpha chains; this beta chain is a stray read, so its frequency means little. The gene calls are TRBV6-5 and TRBJ1-1, with D tentatively TRBD1 (5 bases). This CDR3 comprises 13 residues. Germline V CDR1 and CDR2: MNHEY, SVGAGI. V was shortened by 6 bases and J by 1 base, with 9 bases between the two germline ends. The CDR3 loop is CASRGVGNTEAFF. In DNA form, the CDR3 reads TGTGCCAGCAGAGGGGTTGGGAACACTGAAGCTTTCTTT.

This clonotype is medium-sized (0.01 to 0.1%) in the sample. Little can be read into the size of this beta chain, an off-target read in a library designed for alpha chains. The DNA of the CDR3 is TGCGCCAGCAGTCAGGGACACGAACTGACCCGCTACGAGCAGTACTTC. This sequence encodes CASSQGHELTRYEQYF. The genes are TRBV23-1 and TRBJ2-7; possible D gene TRBD1, 6 bases. TRBV23-1 is classed as an ORF, of uncertain function. CDR3 size: 16 residues. V gave up 3 bases and J gave up 3 bases, with 18 bases separating them.

Note on this clonotype: This beta chain represents an off-target read in a library built for alpha chains; its size is of limited meaning. The chain employs TRBV20-1 and TRBJ1-5, with 9 bases aligning to TRBD1. Germline CDR1 DFQATT, CDR2 SNEGSKA (reference sequence). Trimming cost V 1 base and J 1 base; bases outside gene matches: 5. This CDR3 is built from 16 residues. CDR3 nucleotide sequence: TGCAGTGCTAGAGCCGCACAGGGGGCGAGCAATCAGCCCCAGCATTTT. Protein sequence: CSARAAQGASNQPQHF.

In this sample, this clonotype turned up a few times. This beta chain appears as a stray read in a library generated for alpha chains; its size is not informative. V usage is TRBV6-5 and J usage is TRBJ2-7; 7 nucleotides agree with TRBD1. The CDR3 extends over 13 amino acids. V trimming: 7 bases; J trimming: 1 base; junction bases outside the gene matches: 4. CDR1 is MNHEY, CDR2 SVGAGI, per germline. This chain's CDR3 is CASNEQGSYEQYF. CDR3 bases: TGTGCCAGCAATGAACAGGGGTCCTACGAGCAGTACTTC.

About this clonotype itself: A library prepared for alpha chains yielded this beta chain as an off-target read; its size is of little meaning. The rearrangement joins TRBV5-4 to TRBJ2-1, with unresolved D. Trimming removed 4 bases at V and 9 bases at J, with 11 bases between. Per the germline V gene, CDR1 is SGHNT and CDR2 is YYREEE (reference sequence). The CDR3 contains 12 residues. The CDR3 nucleotides read TGTGCCAGCAGCCTTTGGACGGGTGAGCAGTTCTTC. Its translation is CASSLWTGEQFF.

Many counts were recorded for this clonotype. Since the library was made to target alpha chains, this beta chain is a stray read and its abundance is not meaningful. This chain uses TRBV3-1 with TRBJ2-5; D possibly uses TRBD1 or TRBD2 (6 bases each). The CDR3 contains 17 residues. V was pared by 1 base and J by 5 bases, with 20 bases between. Germline CDR1 and CDR2: LGHDT and YNNKEL (reference sequence). CDR3 loop: CASSQAGTVGGGETQYF. CDR3 in DNA: TGTGCCAGCAGCCAAGCGGGGACGGTCGGGGGCGGGGAGACCCAGTACTTC.